The entry below describes one T cell receptor (beta chain). These data are taken from a study of blood T cell repertoires in COVID-19. Only in-frame clones appear in the TCRdb table, and some are missing; sequencing was by immunoSEQ multiplex PCR. Of tens of thousands of clones in the sample, about 85% are singletons; the top ten hold 3.4%. V was pared by 4 bases and J by 0 bases, with 5 bases of the junction left unmatched. Per the germline V gene, CDR1 is LNHNV and CDR2 is YYDKDF (reference sequence). The CDR3 sequence is 15 residues long. The gene calls are TRBV15 and TRBJ2-5, with TRBD2 matching over 7 bases. Sequences were obtained from peripheral blood. This TCR was sampled from a woman aged 45-65 years with COVID-19, enrolled during active disease. The CDR3 reads CATSTTSAYQETQYF. The CDR3 DNA is TGTGCCACCAGCACTACTAGCGCGTACCAAGAGACCCAGTACTTC.